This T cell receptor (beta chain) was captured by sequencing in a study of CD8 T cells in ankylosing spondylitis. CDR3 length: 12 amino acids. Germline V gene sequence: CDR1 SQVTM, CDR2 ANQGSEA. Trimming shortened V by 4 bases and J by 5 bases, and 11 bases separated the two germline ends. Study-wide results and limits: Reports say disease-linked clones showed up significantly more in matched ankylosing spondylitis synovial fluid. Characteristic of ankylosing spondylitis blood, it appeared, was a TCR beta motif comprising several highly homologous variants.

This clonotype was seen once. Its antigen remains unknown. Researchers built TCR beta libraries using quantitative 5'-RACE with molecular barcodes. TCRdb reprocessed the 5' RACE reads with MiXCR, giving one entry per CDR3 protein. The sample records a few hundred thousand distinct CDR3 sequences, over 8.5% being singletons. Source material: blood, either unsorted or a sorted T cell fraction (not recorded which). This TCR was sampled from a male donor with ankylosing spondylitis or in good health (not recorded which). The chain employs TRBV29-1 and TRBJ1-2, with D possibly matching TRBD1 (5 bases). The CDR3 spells CSVGGRGYGYTF. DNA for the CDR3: TGCAGCGTTGGGGGGAGGGGTTATGGCTACACCTTC.